This T cell receptor beta chain comes out of a study of T-cell reconstitution after alpha-beta-depleted transplantation in children. Germline lookup yields CDR1 SGHTA and CDR2 FQGNSA. The CDR3 extends over 12 amino acids. Trimming pared 5 bases from V and 9 bases from J, leaving 11 bases between. This clonotype appeared a few times. What it recognizes is unknown. Unique molecular identifiers were incorporated into the prepared TCRbeta library. TCRdb re-analysed the PCR reads in MiXCR, keeping a single row per CDR3 protein. The sample yields about 980,000 distinct CDR3 sequences, about 29% seen once. Broader study findings: Newly produced T cells mostly provided counts and TCRbeta diversity after one year, as hyperexpanded clones declined. Reported findings indicate that, about two months after transplant, alpha-beta T cells came from several hundred expanded clones, which were derived from non-depleted graft cells. Surviving recipient T cells and thymic progenitors produced the high day-60 TCRbeta diversity seen in some patients.

This clonotype was sampled from a boy under three years old who had a stem cell transplant for SCID, so the T cells may come from the graft donor. The gene calls are TRBV7-2 and TRBJ2-1; possible D gene TRBD2, 6 bases. Sequenced material: PBMCs, mostly from graft donor cells, taken 360 days after TCRalphabeta/CD19-depleted stem cell transplant. Here the CDR3 DNA reads TGTGCCAGCAGCCCGGGAGCGAGTGAGCAGTTCTTC. Protein sequence: CASSPGASEQFF.